Presented here are 5 T cell receptor beta chains from one specimen sequenced in a study of post-analysis software for immune sequencing data. General study findings and limits: Included in a set of five TRBV segments more frequent in patients than controls were TRBV5-6, TRBV5-1 and TRBV20-1.

Their antigens are not known. Libraries were made from TCR beta cDNA, and they carried unique molecular identifiers. MiXCR, applied by TCRdb to the PCR reads, yields one record per CDR3 protein. The sample holds about half a million distinct CDR3 sequences; roughly 46% are singletons and the top ten take 9.5% to 13%. Sequencing used blood. These receptors were taken from a girl aged 5-17 years with multiple sclerosis.

This clonotype was recorded once. The V and J genes are TRBV27 and TRBJ2-4, with D possibly matching TRBD1 (6 bases). The DNA end favors TRBJ2-7, so the J call may be wrong. Germline CDR1 and CDR2: MNHEY and SMNVEV (reference sequence). CDR3 length equals 14 residues. The CDR3 sequence: CASSLVGATYEQYF. CDR3 sequence (DNA): TGTGCCAGCAGTTTAGTGGGGGCCACCTACGAGCAGTACTTC.

The rearrangement joins TRBV12-3 or TRBV12-4 to TRBJ2-1; perhaps TRBD2 as D (5 bases). V was trimmed by 7 bases and J by 4 bases, leaving 14 bases between them. CDR3 length: 14 amino acids. CDR3 DNA sequence: TGTGCCAGCAAGCCGGGAAGGGATTACAATGAGCAGTTCTTC. Translated: CASKPGRDYNEQFF.

This clonotype was recorded once. V is TRBV11-2 and J is TRBJ2-1; TRBD2 agrees at 7 bases. This CDR3 has 14 residues. Germline values: CDR1 SGHAT, CDR2 FQNNGV. J lost 10 bases, V lost 0 bases, and 6 bases had no gene match. The CDR3 DNA reads as TGTGCCAGCAGCTTAGATTGGGAGGGAGACGAGCAGTTCTTC. Its translation: CASSLDWEGDEQFF.

This clonotype was detected once. This chain uses TRBV29-1 with TRBJ2-7; 7 bases align to TRBD1. V dropped 4 bases and J dropped 3; count of bases not matched to a gene: 9. Looked up from germline, CDR1 is SQVTM and CDR2 is ANQGSEA. The CDR3 extends over 14 amino acids. CDR3 loop: CSVANGTACYEQYF. CDR3 coding DNA: TGCAGCGTTGCCAACGGGACAGCCTGCTACGAGCAGTACTTC.

V and J are TRBV7-2 and TRBJ1-1; D remains unclear. Germline V gives CDR1 SGHTA, CDR2 FQGNSA. V was clipped by 5 bases and J by 3 bases, with 10 bases between them. The CDR3 spans 13 residues. The CDR3 sequence is CASSPPRDTEAFF. CDR3 nucleotides: TGTGCCAGCAGCCCCCCGCGGGACACTGAAGCTTTCTTT.